Below are 32 T cell receptor beta chains sequenced from a single sample in a study of cytomegalovirus exposure and HLA in healthy donors (dated by TCRdb to the late 2010s). Library creation used the immunoSEQ multiplex PCR assay. This immuneACCESS table, as held by TCRdb, lists in-frame sequences with V and J called but not all clones. Of the missing ones, under half trace to an unresolved V gene in checked studies; the others have no known cause. The sample includes some 250,000 clones, with roughly 89% observed a single time. The ten top clones hold under 0.4% of the sample. What was sequenced was PBMCs. The source of these receptors is a woman aged 18-29 years in good health and CMV-seronegative.

This clone was seen once. The chain carries TRBV7-2 and TRBJ1-6; maybe TRBD1 (6 bases). CDR1 SGHTA and CDR2 FQGNSA come from the germline V gene. The CDR3 is made up of 15 amino acids. Trimming stripped 4 bases from V and 8 bases from J, with 15 bases between. The CDR3 protein is CASSSEQGSYSPLHF. Here the CDR3 DNA reads TGTGCCAGCAGCTCCGAACAGGGCTCTTATTCACCCCTCCACTTT.

This chain links TRBV6-4 with TRBJ2-2; possible D gene TRBD2, 6 bases. This CDR3 has 15 amino acids. Germline CDR1 reads MRHNA; CDR2 reads SNTAGT. The V gene lost 4 bases and the J gene lost 1 base, with 10 bases spanning the gap. The CDR3, as DNA: TGTGCCAGCAGTGTCTTGGGGGGGAACACCGGGGAGCTGTTTTTT. Translation gives CASSVLGGNTGELFF.

J is TRBJ1-2 and V is TRBV25-1, with 8 bases lining up with TRBD1. The V gene's germline CDR1 is MGHDK and CDR2 SYGVNS. J gave up 3 bases and V 1 base, and 10 bases lay outside the gene matches. The CDR3 has 17 residues. CDR3 residues: CASSEFPTGDHDYGYTF. The CDR3 DNA sequence: TGTGCCAGCAGTGAATTCCCGACAGGGGACCACGACTATGGCTACACCTTC.

The sample holds a few counts of this clone. The gene calls are TRBV4-1 and TRBJ1-5; possible D gene TRBD1, 5 bases. The CDR3 covers 14 residues. Deletions cut 3 bases from V and 8 bases from J, with 14 bases between. From germline, CDR1 is MGHRA and CDR2 YSYEKL. The CDR3 spells CASSQDKSFEPQHF. For the CDR3, the DNA is TGCGCCAGCAGCCAGGACAAGTCTTTTGAGCCCCAGCATTTT.

The rearrangement joins TRBV6-5 to TRBJ1-2; tentative D call: TRBD1 (5 bases). Trimming left V 6 bases short and J 4 bases short, with 18 bases between. The length of the CDR3 is 15 residues. Germline loops: CDR1 MNHEY, CDR2 SVGAGI. The CDR3 here is CASRGKGQILYGYTF. DNA for the CDR3: TGTGCCAGCAGAGGAAAAGGACAAATCCTCTATGGCTACACCTTC.

V usage is TRBV6-1 and J usage is TRBJ1-1; a weak D match, TRBD1 (5 bases). The CDR3 length is 15 residues. Trimming removed 4 bases at V and 2 bases at J, with 14 bases between. CDR1 is MNHNS and CDR2 is SASEGT in the germline V gene. The CDR3 DNA is TGTGCCAGCAGTGGCCGACAGCGATACAACACTGAAGCTTTCTTT. Translating gives CASSGRQRYNTEAFF.

This clone was seen a handful of times. The V call is TRBV27, the J call TRBJ1-1; 7 bases fit TRBD1. CDR3 length equals 14 residues. Germline V gene lookup returns CDR1 MNHEY and CDR2 SMNVEV (reference sequence). With V trimmed by 4 bases and J by 1 base, 3 bases remained unmatched. This CDR3 reads CASSWGQTNTEAFF. The CDR3 DNA sequence: TGTGCCAGCAGTTGGGGACAGACGAACACTGAAGCTTTCTTT.

CDR3 coding DNA: TGTGCCTGGAAACGGGGGGTCAACAATGAGCAGTTCTTC. It encodes CAWKRGVNNEQFF. The chain joins TRBV30 to TRBJ2-1, with 7 bases identical to TRBD2. V shed 4 bases, J shed 5 bases, and the junction held 5 bases outside the gene matches. The CDR3 is 13 residues long. Looked up from germline, CDR1 is GTSNPN and CDR2 is SVGIG (reference sequence).

This clone has more than one count but fewer than ten. The V and J genes are TRBV29-1 and TRBJ2-1; weak D call: TRBD2 (6 bases). The germline gives CDR1 SQVTM, CDR2 ANQGSEA. V dropped 5 bases and J dropped 7 bases, with 15 bases sitting between them. The CDR3 is 13 amino acids. The CDR3 sequence is CSVSRDSRNEQFF. In DNA, the CDR3 is TGCAGCGTTTCCCGGGACTCAAGGAATGAGCAGTTCTTC.

The CDR3 DNA follows: TGTGCCAGCAGCGTAGCTGGGGGGATGGGAAACACCGGGGAGCTGTTTTTT. Translating gives CASSVAGGMGNTGELFF. The chain links TRBV9 to TRBJ2-2; possible D gene TRBD2, 6 bases. The CDR3 spans 17 residues. Per germline, CDR1 SGDLS and CDR2 YYNGEE. V lost 0 bases to trimming and J lost 2 bases, with 14 bases between them.

This clone occurred once. This sequence joins TRBV6-6 and TRBJ2-7; possibly TRBD2 for D (6 bases). V shed 0 bases and J shed 4 bases, with 7 bases lying between them. The CDR3 runs 13 residues. Germline-derived CDR1 and CDR2 are MNHNY and SVGAGI (reference sequence). The CDR3 region is CASSYSEGYEQYV. CDR3 nucleotides: TGTGCCAGCAGTTACTCGGAGGGTTACGAGCAGTACGTC.

The rearrangement links TRBV10-3 to TRBJ1-5; 10 bases are a match to TRBD1. The CDR3 length is 14 residues. Germline loops: CDR1 ENHRY, CDR2 SYGVKD. Unmatched junction bases numbered 3, after V lost 8 bases and J lost 2 bases. The CDR3 region is CAIGGTGGNQPQHF. DNA of the CDR3: TGTGCCATCGGGGGGACAGGGGGCAATCAGCCCCAGCATTTT.

CDR3 loop: CASSLGTSGGLTGELFF. The CDR3 DNA is TGCGCCAGCAGCTTGGGGACTAGCGGGGGCCTCACCGGGGAGCTGTTTTTT. This chain joins TRBV5-1 and TRBJ2-2; 13 bases agree with TRBD2. In germline, CDR1 is SGHRS, CDR2 YFSETQ. This CDR3 has 17 amino acids. With V trimmed by 0 bases and J by 4 bases, 3 bases remained unmatched.

The chain joins TRBV27 to TRBJ1-3, with D uncertain. The CDR3 consists of 15 residues. Per germline, CDR1 MNHEY and CDR2 SMNVEV (reference sequence). Trimming left V 0 bases short and J 3 bases short, with 9 bases between. CDR3 residues: CASSLSKTYGNTIYF. In DNA form, the CDR3 reads TGTGCCAGCAGTTTATCGAAGACTTATGGAAACACCATATATTTT.

The chain employs TRBV7-9 and TRBJ2-2, with a weak D call TRBD1 (7 bases). The V end lost 3 bases, the J end lost 7 bases, and 18 bases lay between the germline ends. Per germline, CDR1 SEHNR and CDR2 FQNEAQ (reference sequence). This CDR3 has 16 amino acids. The CDR3, as DNA: TGTGCCAGCAGCTTTGGAGGGGGCGATGGTAACGGGGAGCTGTTTTTT. Amino acids: CASSFGGGDGNGELFF. Drawing the rest from reference TRBV7-9 and TRBJ2-2, the complete variable domain is DTGVSQNPRHKITKRGQNVTFRCDPISEHNRLYWYRQTLGQGPEFLTYFQNEAQLEKSRLLSDRFSAERPKGSFSTLEIQRTEQGDSAMYLCASSFGGGDGNGELFFGEGSRLTVL.

This chain links TRBV10-3 with TRBJ2-3; TRBD1 agrees at 7 bases. V was clipped by 0 bases and J by 3 bases; unmatched bases: 0. The CDR3 length is 14 residues. The germline V gene encodes CDR1 ENHRY and CDR2 SYGVKD. The CDR3 region has the DNA TGTGCCATCAGTGAGTCGACAGGGACAGATACGCAGTATTTT. This gives the protein CAISESTGTDTQYF.

The J gene is TRBJ2-3, the V gene TRBV2; D gene unclear. V lost 1 base and J 5 bases, leaving 10 bases between the germline ends. CDR1 SNHLY and CDR2 FYNNEI come from the germline V gene. The CDR3 contains 14 residues. The CDR3 spells CASSEGSMRDTQYF. The DNA of the CDR3 is TGTGCCAGCAGTGAAGGGAGTATGAGAGATACGCAGTATTTT.

V gene TRBV6-1 combines with J gene TRBJ1-3; D gene unclear. CDR3 size: 17 residues. Per germline, CDR1 MNHNS and CDR2 SASEGT. V was cut by 0 bases and J by 0 bases, with 12 bases left in between. The CDR3 reads CASSEAKAVNSGNTIYF. DNA for the CDR3: TGTGCCAGCAGTGAAGCCAAGGCGGTAAACTCTGGAAACACCATATATTTT.

The chain recombines TRBV7-9 with TRBJ1-4; the match to TRBD1 covers 9 bases. After removal of 5 bases from V and 0 bases from J, the junction contained 4 bases not matched to a gene. The CDR3 extends over 16 amino acids. Germline V gene data show CDR1 as SEHNR and CDR2 as FQNEAQ (reference sequence). The CDR3 nucleotides read TGTGCCAGCAGCCCACACAGGGGGCCAACTAATGAAAAACTGTTTTTT. Translating gives CASSPHRGPTNEKLFF.

The chain employs TRBV6-5 and TRBJ2-7; no clear D gene. Trimming removed 4 bases from V and 0 bases from J, with 4 bases in between. This CDR3 comprises 12 residues. Germline values: CDR1 MNHEY, CDR2 SVGAGI. The CDR3 loop reads CASSSSSYEQYV. CDR3 nucleotide sequence: TGTGCCAGCAGTTCTAGCTCCTACGAGCAGTACGTC.

The rearrangement uses TRBV5-1 and TRBJ2-2, with a weak D call TRBD2 (6 bases). Trimming took off 4 bases at V and 2 bases at J, with 12 bases between the two ends. Germline lookup yields CDR1 SGHRS and CDR2 YFSETQ. This CDR3 has 15 residues. The CDR3 DNA sequence: TGCGCCAGCAGCCCCCGGGAGACCAACACCGGGGAGCTGTTTTTT. Translating it yields CASSPRETNTGELFF.

This chain joins TRBV9 and TRBJ2-1; TRBD1 aligns across 7 bases. CDR1 is SGDLS and CDR2 is YYNGEE in the germline V gene. The CDR3 has 16 amino acids. V was clipped by 0 bases and J by 3 bases; unmatched bases: 6. The DNA for the CDR3 is TGTGCCAGCAGCGTAGAATCCGGGACAGTCTACAATGAGCAGTTCTTC. Amino acids: CASSVESGTVYNEQFF.

The V gene is TRBV19, the J gene TRBJ2-6; 9 bases match TRBD1. The CDR3 is 18 amino acids. The germline gives CDR1 LNHDA, CDR2 SQIVND (reference sequence). Unmatched junction bases numbered 9, after V lost 4 bases and J lost 2 bases. The CDR3 spells CASSTLQGARAGANVLTF. In nucleotides, the CDR3 is TGTGCCAGTAGTACATTACAGGGGGCGCGAGCTGGGGCCAACGTCCTGACTTTC. The complete variable domain, with remaining parts taken from reference TRBV19 and TRBJ2-6, reads DGGITQSPKYLFRKEGQNVTLSCEQNLNHDAMYWYRQDPGQGLRLIYYSQIVNDFQKGDIAEGYSVSREKKESFPLTVTSAQKNPTAFYLCASSTLQGARAGANVLTFGAGSRLTVL.

The rearrangement links TRBV28 to TRBJ1-6; 8 bases agree with TRBD1. The CDR3 totals 17 residues. Germline values: CDR1 MDHEN, CDR2 SYDVKM. Unmatched junction bases numbered 9, after V lost 4 bases and J lost 4 bases. The CDR3 nucleotides are TGTGCCAGCAGTTCCCCCGTCAGGGGGCTTTATAATTCACCCCTCCACTTT. Its translation: CASSSPVRGLYNSPLHF.

The genes are TRBV27 and TRBJ2-3; D is possibly TRBD1 (5 bases). The germline CDR1 and CDR2 sequences are MNHEY and SMNVEV (reference sequence). The CDR3 has 16 amino acids. Trimming pared 5 bases from V and 4 bases from J, leaving 19 bases between. CDR3 DNA: TGTGCCAGCAGTCAGGGCCCAGGCCTACCGGCAGATACGCAGTATTTT. Protein sequence: CASSQGPGLPADTQYF.

The chain joins TRBV5-1 to TRBJ1-1; 9 bases are shared with TRBD1. V shed 0 bases and J 6 bases; nucleotides not matched to a gene: 3. This CDR3 has 14 amino acids. In germline, CDR1 is SGHRS, CDR2 YFSETQ. CDR3 DNA: TGCGCCAGCAGCTTGGGGGACAGGGCCGCTGAAGCTTTCTTT. It encodes CASSLGDRAAEAFF. The whole variable domain, remainder taken from reference TRBV5-1 and TRBJ1-1, is KAGVTQTPRYLIKTRGQQVTLSCSPISGHRSVSWYQQTPGQGLQFLFEYFSETQRNKGNFPGRFSGRQFSNSRSEMNVSTLELGDSALYLCASSLGDRAAEAFFGQGTRLTVV.

The V call is TRBV2, the J call TRBJ1-1; 9 nucleotides align to TRBD1. This CDR3 is 13 amino acids long. Germline V gene lookup returns CDR1 SNHLY and CDR2 FYNNEI. V lost 7 bases, J lost 5 bases, and 5 bases stayed unmatched. The CDR3 region is CASTGTGWTEAFF. The DNA for the CDR3 is TGTGCCAGCACCGGGACAGGGTGGACTGAAGCTTTCTTT.

To note about this clone: Distinct nucleotide sequences in the sample also encode this CDR3. V usage is TRBV27 and J usage is TRBJ1-2; tentatively, D is TRBD1 (6 bases). V lost 3 bases, J lost 0 bases, and 8 bases lay in between. This CDR3 is built from 14 residues. Germline V lookup: CDR1 MNHEY, CDR2 SMNVEV (reference sequence). The CDR3 sequence: CASSLTGANYGYTF. Here the CDR3 DNA reads TGTGCCAGCAGTTTGACAGGAGCTAACTATGGCTACACCTTC.

The rearrangement links TRBV5-1 to TRBJ2-6; 8 bases are shared with TRBD1. Germline CDR1 is SGHRS and CDR2 is YFSETQ. The CDR3 contains 18 residues. V shed 3 bases and J 3 bases; nucleotides not matched to a gene: 11. The CDR3 DNA reads TGCGCCAGCAGCTCTCGGACAGGGTCAAGCAGTGGGGCCAACGTCCTGACTTTC. It is translated as CASSSRTGSSSGANVLTF. The whole variable domain, remainder taken from reference TRBV5-1 and TRBJ2-6, is KAGVTQTPRYLIKTRGQQVTLSCSPISGHRSVSWYQQTPGQGLQFLFEYFSETQRNKGNFPGRFSGRQFSNSRSEMNVSTLELGDSALYLCASSSRTGSSSGANVLTFGAGSRLTVL.

The rearrangement links TRBV7-6 to TRBJ2-2; 7 bases map to TRBD1. V lost 5 bases, J lost 6 bases, and 9 bases stayed unmatched. Per germline, CDR1 SGHVS and CDR2 FNYEAQ. CDR3 length: 15 residues. In DNA form, the CDR3 reads TGTGCCAGCAGCCGCGCGACAGGGTCCCCCGGGGAGCTGTTTTTT. Protein: CASSRATGSPGELFF.

This chain uses TRBV9 with TRBJ2-1; 10 bases map to TRBD2. Trimming removed 4 bases from V and 0 bases from J; junction bases left unmatched: 4. The CDR3 consists of 16 residues. Germline V CDR1 and CDR2: SGDLS, YYNGEE. CDR3 amino acids: CASSSPSGGSYNEQFF. The CDR3 DNA sequence: TGTGCCAGCAGCTCACCTAGCGGGGGCTCCTACAATGAGCAGTTCTTC.

This chain uses TRBV13 with TRBJ2-2; D might be TRBD1 (6 bases). The length of the CDR3 is 14 residues. Trimming removed 3 bases at V and 6 bases at J, with 11 bases between. Germline V gene lookup returns CDR1 PRHDT and CDR2 FYEKMQ (reference sequence). The CDR3 DNA follows: TGTGCCAGCAGCTTGGGGACAACCTCCGGGGAGCTGTTTTTT. Translation: CASSLGTTSGELFF.